Below are 24 T cell receptor beta chains sequenced from a single sample in a study of CD4 T cells in relation to SARS-CoV-2 and coronaviruses. TCRdb keeps only in-frame clones here, not all; method: immunoSEQ multiplex PCR. This sample has about 43,000 clones, with about four fifths found just once. These receptors have no known antigen. Specimen: naive CD4+ T cells from PBMCs, cultured in vitro. Subset specified: naive CD4+ T cells isolated by negative enrichment. Source of these receptors: an adult with COVID-19.

The sample holds one count of this clone. The rearrangement links TRBV3-1 (or the pseudogene TRBV3-2) to TRBJ2-3; TRBD2 is a possible D gene (6 bases). Germline V gene sequence: CDR1 LGHDT, CDR2 YNNKEL (reference sequence). The V end was cut by 2 bases, the J end by 5 bases, with 14 bases between. The CDR3 spans 15 residues. CDR3 amino acids: CASSQLRWGGDTQYF. CDR3 DNA sequence: TGTGCCAGCAGCCAATTACGATGGGGAGGAGATACGCAGTATTTT.

The chain uses TRBV18 and TRBJ1-1, with no clear D. CDR3 length equals 13 residues. Germline values: CDR1 KGHSH, CDR2 LQKENI. The V and J ends lost 2 bases and 2 bases respectively, with 6 bases between them. DNA of the CDR3: TGTGCCAGCTCACCAGGAATTAACACTGAAGCTTTCTTT. It translates to CASSPGINTEAFF.

In this sample, this clone turned up once. The genes are TRBV11-2 and TRBJ2-5; TRBD2 agrees at 16 bases. From germline, CDR1 is SGHAT and CDR2 FQNNGV. V dropped 4 bases and J dropped 5; count of bases not matched to a gene: 1. The CDR3 is 15 amino acids. The CDR3 region has the DNA TGTGCCAGCAGCTCGGGACTAGCGGGGGGGGAGACCCAGTACTTC. It specifies CASSSGLAGGETQYF.

The V and J genes are TRBV10-3 and TRBJ2-7; D gene ambiguous. This CDR3 comprises 15 residues. Germline values: CDR1 ENHRY, CDR2 SYGVKD. Trimming pared 3 bases from V and 0 bases from J, leaving 12 bases between. CDR3 sequence reads: CAISDQRGSSYEQYF. The DNA of the CDR3 is TGTGCCATCAGTGATCAGCGCGGATCCTCCTACGAGCAGTACTTC.

The chain combines TRBV11-2 with TRBJ1-6; tentative D call: TRBD1 (5 bases). Germline V gene data show CDR1 as SGHAT and CDR2 as FQNNGV. CDR3 length: 15 residues. Trimming pared 6 bases from V and 10 bases from J, leaving 19 bases between. CDR3 sequence: CASRERWGGGSPLHF. In nucleotides, the CDR3 is TGTGCCAGCAGGGAAAGATGGGGGGGAGGGTCACCCCTCCACTTT. The full variable domain, rest sourced from reference TRBV11-2 and TRBJ1-6, is EAGVAQSPRYKIIEKRQSVAFWCNPISGHATLYWYQQILGQGPKLLIQFQNNGVVDDSQLPKDRFSAERLKGVDSTLKIQPAKLEDSAVYLCASRERWGGGSPLHFGNGTRLTVT.

This chain uses TRBV11-2 with TRBJ2-7; TRBD2 is a possible D gene (7 bases). V shed 4 bases and J shed 6 bases, with 22 bases lying between them. The germline V gene encodes CDR1 SGHAT and CDR2 FQNNGV. The CDR3 is 16 residues long. The DNA of the CDR3 is TGTGCCAGCAGCTACAAAGTGGGGGGGCACCCCCTCGAGCAGTACTTC. Amino acid sequence: CASSYKVGGHPLEQYF.

This chain uses TRBV9 with TRBJ2-2; TRBD1 agrees at 8 bases. V lost 1 base to trimming and J lost 3 bases; unmatched junction nucleotides: 5. The germline V gene has CDR1 SGDLS and CDR2 YYNGEE. This CDR3 is 16 amino acids long. CDR3 in amino acids: CASSVTGGSDTGELFF. CDR3 bases: TGTGCCAGCAGCGTAACAGGGGGATCGGACACCGGGGAGCTGTTTTTT.

This clone appeared once. The junction and the germline gene differ at one end; a read error may be behind it. V usage is TRBV7-9 and J usage is TRBJ2-5, with 10 bases matching TRBD2. This CDR3 is 14 amino acids long. The germline CDR1 and CDR2 sequences are SEHNR and FQNEAQ (reference sequence). The CDR3 nucleotides read TGTGCCAGCAGCGTAGCGGGAGGCTTGGAGACCCAGTACTTC. Amino acids: CASSVAGGLETQYF. The full variable domain, its missing parts supplied by reference TRBV7-9 and TRBJ2-5, is DTGVSQNPRHKITKRGQNVTFRCDPISEHNRLYWYRQTLGQGPEFLTYFQNEAQLEKSRLLSDRFSAERPKGSFSTLEIQRTEQGDSAMYLCASSVAGGLETQYFGPGTRLLVL.

In nucleotides, the CDR3 is TGTGCCAGCAGATGGGGACTAAATCAGCCCCAGCATTTT. This translates into CASRWGLNQPQHF. This chain joins TRBV27 and TRBJ1-5; a weak D match, TRBD1 (5 bases). Deletions cut 6 bases from V and 4 bases from J, with 10 bases between. CDR1 MNHEY and CDR2 SMNVEV come from the germline V gene (reference sequence). The CDR3 spans 13 residues.

The genes are TRBV30 and TRBJ1-4; D might be TRBD1 (5 bases). With 5 bases removed from V and 3 bases from J, the gap between germline ends came to 10 bases. The CDR3 totals 13 residues. The germline CDR1 and CDR2 sequences are GTSNPN and SVGIG (reference sequence). CDR3 region: CAWAGSANEKLFF. DNA for the CDR3: TGTGCCTGGGCAGGGTCTGCTAATGAAAAACTGTTTTTT.

The chain combines TRBV6-1 with TRBJ2-2; 11 bases line up with TRBD1. V was clipped by 2 bases and J by 5 bases; unmatched bases: 10. This CDR3 has 18 residues. From germline, CDR1 is MNHNS and CDR2 SASEGT. In nucleotides, the CDR3 is TGTGCCAGCAGTGAATTTCTTCTGGGACAGGGGGTTACCGGGGAGCTGTTTTTT. Its protein product is CASSEFLLGQGVTGELFF.

V is TRBV28 and J is TRBJ2-5; possibly TRBD1 for D (7 bases). CDR1 MDHEN and CDR2 SYDVKM come from the germline V gene. V lost 5 bases and J 9 bases, leaving 22 bases between the germline ends. There are 15 residues in the CDR3. CDR3 nucleotides: TGTGCCAGCAGTCCGACAGGGCGGAGCTGGAGGGCCCAGTACTTC. Translated, it gives CASSPTGRSWRAQYF.

The chain is built from TRBV7-9 and TRBJ2-5; no reliable D call. The CDR3 length is 16 residues. Germline values: CDR1 SEHNR, CDR2 FQNEAQ (reference sequence). V lost 0 bases and J lost 5, with 16 bases in between. The CDR3 here is CASSLARLPSFETQYF. CDR3 bases: TGTGCCAGCAGCTTAGCTAGGCTCCCTTCGTTCGAGACCCAGTACTTC.

The V and J genes are TRBV2 and TRBJ2-1, with 10 bases that match TRBD2. In germline, CDR1 is SNHLY, CDR2 FYNNEI. This CDR3 is 15 amino acids long. V trimming: 6 bases; J trimming: 7 bases; junction bases outside the gene matches: 9. The CDR3 sequence is CASRSTTSGYNEQFF. The DNA of the CDR3 is TGTGCCAGCAGGAGCACGACTAGCGGGTATAATGAGCAGTTCTTC.

The chain combines TRBV18 with TRBJ2-3, with 9 positions matching TRBD1. The V segment lost 1 base and the J segment 4 bases; nucleotides outside the gene matches: 3. This CDR3 is 15 amino acids long. From germline, CDR1 is KGHSH and CDR2 LQKENI. In DNA form, the CDR3 reads TGTGCCAGCTCACCACGAGGACAGGGGCCAGATACGCAGTATTTT. Its protein product is CASSPRGQGPDTQYF.

The V and J genes are TRBV24-1 and TRBJ2-3; the D is unclear. Trimming cost V 7 bases and J 0 bases, with 13 bases left between them. The CDR3 is 15 amino acids. Germline V gives CDR1 KGHDR, CDR2 SFDVKD. The CDR3 nucleotides read TGTGCCACCAGCCCGACAACAACTAGCACAGATACGCAGTATTTT. Amino acids: CATSPTTTSTDTQYF.

In its sample, this clone was seen once. The CDR3 protein is CASSWGTGATYEQYF. In DNA form, the CDR3 reads TGTGCCAGCAGCTGGGGGACAGGCGCAACCTACGAGCAGTACTTC. V gene TRBV7-2 combines with J gene TRBJ2-7, with 8 bases that match TRBD1. The germline CDR1 and CDR2 sequences are SGHTA and FQGNSA. With V trimmed by 4 bases and J by 2 bases, 7 bases remained unmatched. The CDR3 has 15 residues.

In this sample, this clone turned up once. V usage is TRBV7-9 and J usage is TRBJ2-7; D is unclear. Trimming stripped 1 base from V and 6 bases from J, with 16 bases between. This CDR3 comprises 15 residues. Germline V CDR1 and CDR2: SEHNR, FQNEAQ (reference sequence). The CDR3 spells CASSLVPDTASEQYF. Written as DNA, the CDR3 is TGTGCCAGCAGCTTAGTACCAGATACCGCGTCCGAGCAGTACTTC.

The genes are TRBV4-1 and TRBJ2-7; a possible D gene is TRBD1 (6 bases). The V end was cut by 2 bases, the J end by 1 base, with 21 bases between. This CDR3 has 18 residues. The germline V gene has CDR1 MGHRA and CDR2 YSYEKL. CDR3: CASSQPYDRLHPSYEQYF. The DNA for the CDR3 is TGCGCCAGCAGCCAACCATATGACAGGCTACACCCTTCCTACGAGCAGTACTTC.

The chain carries TRBV6-5 and TRBJ2-1, with D perhaps TRBD2 (6 bases). In germline, CDR1 is MNHEY, CDR2 SVGAGI. The CDR3 contains 15 residues. V dropped 5 bases and J dropped 10 bases, with 21 bases sitting between them. CDR3 residues: CASSPGQGGIGEQFF. The CDR3 DNA reads as TGTGCCAGCAGTCCAGGGCAGGGAGGAATAGGAGAGCAGTTCTTC.

The V and J genes are TRBV5-1 and TRBJ2-1, with 7 bases that match TRBD1. This CDR3 has 13 amino acids. Germline CDR1 SGHRS, CDR2 YFSETQ. The J segment lost 6 bases and the V segment lost 4 bases, leaving 4 bases of the junction unmatched. As DNA, the CDR3 is TGCGCCAGCAGCCCCGGGACAGTCAATGAGCAGTTCTTC. This sequence encodes CASSPGTVNEQFF. Variable domain in full (rest from reference TRBV5-1 and TRBJ2-1): KAGVTQTPRYLIKTRGQQVTLSCSPISGHRSVSWYQQTPGQGLQFLFEYFSETQRNKGNFPGRFSGRQFSNSRSEMNVSTLELGDSALYLCASSPGTVNEQFFGPGTRLTVL.

V and J are TRBV27 and TRBJ2-3; D possibly corresponds to TRBD2 (6 bases). CDR3 length: 15 residues. The germline CDR1 and CDR2 sequences are MNHEY and SMNVEV (reference sequence). V lost 5 bases to trimming and J lost 4 bases, with 16 bases between them. The CDR3 loop is CASSPLGTVADTQYF. CDR3 coding DNA: TGTGCCAGCAGTCCCCTCGGGACTGTCGCAGATACGCAGTATTTT.

This clone turned up a few times. The CDR3 reads CASSLLGEKLFF. CDR3 coding DNA: TGTGCCAGCAGTTTACTCGGTGAAAAACTGTTTTTT. The chain employs TRBV28 and TRBJ1-4; D remains unclear. The CDR3 length is 12 residues. The germline gives CDR1 MDHEN, CDR2 SYDVKM. The V gene lost 2 bases and the J gene lost 7 bases, with 5 bases spanning the gap.

This clone appeared a few times. The chain links TRBV4-1 to TRBJ2-7, with D perhaps matching TRBD2 (6 bases). CDR3 length: 15 amino acids. Looked up from germline, CDR1 is MGHRA and CDR2 is YSYEKL. V shed 1 base and J shed 3 bases, with 13 bases lying between them. For the CDR3, the DNA is TGCGCCAGCAGCCAAGGGGGGGAGGAGTTCTACGAGCAGTACTTC. Amino acids: CASSQGGEEFYEQYF.